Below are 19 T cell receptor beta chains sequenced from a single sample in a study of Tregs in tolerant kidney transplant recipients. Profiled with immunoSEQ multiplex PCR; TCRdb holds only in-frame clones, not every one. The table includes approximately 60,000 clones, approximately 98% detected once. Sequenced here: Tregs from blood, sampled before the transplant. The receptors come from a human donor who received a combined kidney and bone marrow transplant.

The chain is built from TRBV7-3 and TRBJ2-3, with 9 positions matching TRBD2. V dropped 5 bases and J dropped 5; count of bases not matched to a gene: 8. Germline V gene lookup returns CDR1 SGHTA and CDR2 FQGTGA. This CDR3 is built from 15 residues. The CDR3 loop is CASSDPSGGKDTQYF. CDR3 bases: TGTGCCAGCAGCGATCCGAGCGGGGGGAAAGATACGCAGTATTTT. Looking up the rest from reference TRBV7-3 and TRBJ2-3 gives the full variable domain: GAGVSQTPSNKVTEKGKYVELRCDPISGHTALYWYRQSLGQGPEFLIYFQGTGAADDSGLPNDRFFAVRPEGSVSTLKIQRTERGDSAVYLCASSDPSGGKDTQYFGPGTRLTVL.

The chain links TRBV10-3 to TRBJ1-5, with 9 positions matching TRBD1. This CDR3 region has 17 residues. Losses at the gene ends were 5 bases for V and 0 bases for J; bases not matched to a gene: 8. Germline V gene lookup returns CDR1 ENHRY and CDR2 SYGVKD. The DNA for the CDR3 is TGTGCCATCAGTCCCGGGACAGGGATTGATAGCAATCAGCCCCAGCATTTT. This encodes CAISPGTGIDSNQPQHF.

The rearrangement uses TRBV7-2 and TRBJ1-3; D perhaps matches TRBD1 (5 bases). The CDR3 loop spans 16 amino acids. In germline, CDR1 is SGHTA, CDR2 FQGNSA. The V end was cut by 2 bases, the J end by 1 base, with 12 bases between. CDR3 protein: CASSLTAGPSGNTIYF. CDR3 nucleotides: TGTGCCAGCAGCTTAACGGCAGGGCCGTCTGGAAACACCATATATTTT.

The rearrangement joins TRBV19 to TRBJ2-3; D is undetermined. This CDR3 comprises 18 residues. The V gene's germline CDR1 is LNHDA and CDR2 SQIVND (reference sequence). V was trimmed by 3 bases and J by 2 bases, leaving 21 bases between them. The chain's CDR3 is CASSMWALKPEPTDTQYF. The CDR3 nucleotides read TGTGCCAGTAGTATGTGGGCGTTAAAGCCAGAGCCCACAGATACGCAGTATTTT. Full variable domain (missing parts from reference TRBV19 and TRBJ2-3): DGGITQSPKYLFRKEGQNVTLSCEQNLNHDAMYWYRQDPGQGLRLIYYSQIVNDFQKGDIAEGYSVSREKKESFPLTVTSAQKNPTAFYLCASSMWALKPEPTDTQYFGPGTRLTVL.

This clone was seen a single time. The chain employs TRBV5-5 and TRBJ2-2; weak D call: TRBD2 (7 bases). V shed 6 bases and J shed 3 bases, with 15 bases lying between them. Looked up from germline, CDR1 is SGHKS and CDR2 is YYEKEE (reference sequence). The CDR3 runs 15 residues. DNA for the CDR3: TGTGCCAGCACCCGCGCGGGGGCCGACACCGGGGAGCTGTTTTTT. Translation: CASTRAGADTGELFF.

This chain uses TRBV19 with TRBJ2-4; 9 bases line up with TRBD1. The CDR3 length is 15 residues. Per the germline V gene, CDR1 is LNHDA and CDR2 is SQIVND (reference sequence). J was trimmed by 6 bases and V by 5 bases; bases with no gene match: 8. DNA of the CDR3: TGTGCCAGTAGTGCTCCGGGACAGGGAGGAAACATTCAGTACTTC. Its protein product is CASSAPGQGGNIQYF.

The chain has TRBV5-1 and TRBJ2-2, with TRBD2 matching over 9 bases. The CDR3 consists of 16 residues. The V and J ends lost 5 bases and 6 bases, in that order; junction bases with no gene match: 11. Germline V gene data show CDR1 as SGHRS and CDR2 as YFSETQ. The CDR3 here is CASRPLLAGFSGELFF. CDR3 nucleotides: TGCGCCAGCAGACCCTTGCTAGCGGGATTTTCCGGGGAGCTGTTTTTT.

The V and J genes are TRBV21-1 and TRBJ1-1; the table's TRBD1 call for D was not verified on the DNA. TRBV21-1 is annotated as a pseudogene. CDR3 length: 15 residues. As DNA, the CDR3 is TGTGCCAGCCCGCGAAGGGCTGGGGGCTGCACTGAAGCTTTCTTT. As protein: CASPRRAGGCTEAFF.

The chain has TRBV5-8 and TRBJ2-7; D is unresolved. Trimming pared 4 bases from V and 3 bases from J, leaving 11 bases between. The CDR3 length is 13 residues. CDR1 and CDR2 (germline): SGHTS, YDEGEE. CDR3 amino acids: CASSGWADYEQYF. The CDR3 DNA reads TGTGCCAGCAGCGGCTGGGCCGACTACGAGCAGTACTTC.

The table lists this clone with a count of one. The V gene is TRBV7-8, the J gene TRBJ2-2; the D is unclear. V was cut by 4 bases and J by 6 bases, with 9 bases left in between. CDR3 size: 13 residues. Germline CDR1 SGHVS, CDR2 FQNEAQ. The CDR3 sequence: CASSSNRAGELFF. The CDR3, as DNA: TGTGCCAGCAGCTCGAATCGGGCCGGGGAGCTGTTTTTT.

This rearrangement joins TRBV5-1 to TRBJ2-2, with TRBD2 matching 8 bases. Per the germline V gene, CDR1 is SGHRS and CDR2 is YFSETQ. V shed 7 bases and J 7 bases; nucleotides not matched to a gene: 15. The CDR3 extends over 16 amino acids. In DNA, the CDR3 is TGCGCCAGCCAGCGTCGTGACGGGGGGGCCGGCGGGGAGCTGTTTTTT. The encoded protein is CASQRRDGGAGGELFF.

The CDR3 spells CASSRYLSSGNTIYF. The CDR3 DNA sequence: TGTGCCAGCAGCCGATATCTAAGCTCTGGAAACACCATATATTTT. This chain uses TRBV11-3 with TRBJ1-3; no reliable D call. This CDR3 is 15 amino acids long. With 5 bases removed from V and 0 bases from J, the gap between germline ends came to 11 bases. The germline gives CDR1 SGHNT, CDR2 YENEEA.

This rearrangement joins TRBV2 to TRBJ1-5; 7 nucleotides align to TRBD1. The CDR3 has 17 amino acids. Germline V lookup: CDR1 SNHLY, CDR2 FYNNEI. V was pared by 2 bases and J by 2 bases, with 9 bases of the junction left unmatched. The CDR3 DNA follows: TGTGCCAGCAGTGAACTTAAGGCAGGGGGAGGCAATCAGCCCCAGCATTTT. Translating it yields CASSELKAGGGNQPQHF. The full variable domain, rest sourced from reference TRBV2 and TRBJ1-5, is EPEVTQTPSHQVTQMGQEVILRCVPISNHLYFYWYRQILGQKVEFLVSFYNNEISEKSEIFDDQFSVERPDGSNFTLKIRSTKLEDSAMYFCASSELKAGGGNQPQHFGDGTRLSIL.

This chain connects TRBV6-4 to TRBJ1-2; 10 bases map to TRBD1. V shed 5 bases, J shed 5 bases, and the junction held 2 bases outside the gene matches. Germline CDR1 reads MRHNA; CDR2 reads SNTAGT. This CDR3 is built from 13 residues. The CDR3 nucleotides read TGTGCCAGCAGTCGGGACAGGGGATATGGCTACACCTTC. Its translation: CASSRDRGYGYTF.

CDR3: CSVLGDNYGYTF. The DNA for the CDR3 is TGCAGCGTTCTAGGAGATAACTATGGCTACACCTTC. The chain has TRBV29-1 and TRBJ1-2; D ambiguous. The germline V gene has CDR1 SQVTM and CDR2 ANQGSEA. The length of the CDR3 is 12 residues. Trimming cost V 5 bases and J 1 base, with 8 bases left between them.

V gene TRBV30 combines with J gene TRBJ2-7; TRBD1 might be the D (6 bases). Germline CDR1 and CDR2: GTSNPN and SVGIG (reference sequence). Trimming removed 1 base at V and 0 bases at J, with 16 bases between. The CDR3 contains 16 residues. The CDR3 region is CAWSGFPAGASYEQYF. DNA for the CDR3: TGTGCCTGGAGTGGATTCCCAGCAGGGGCCTCCTACGAGCAGTACTTC.

The CDR3 sequence: CASSPTGSNTGELFF. In DNA, the CDR3 is TGTGCCAGCAGCCCCACAGGTTCGAACACCGGGGAGCTGTTTTTT. This sequence joins TRBV9 and TRBJ2-2, with D possibly TRBD1 on 5 matching bases. V was shortened by 4 bases and J by 0 bases, with 10 bases between the two germline ends. The germline V gene encodes CDR1 SGDLS and CDR2 YYNGEE. The CDR3 runs 15 residues.

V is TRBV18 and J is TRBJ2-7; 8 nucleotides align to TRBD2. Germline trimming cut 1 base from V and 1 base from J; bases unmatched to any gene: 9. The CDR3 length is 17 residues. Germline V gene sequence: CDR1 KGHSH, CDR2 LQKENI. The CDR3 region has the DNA TGTGCCAGCTCACCACGACCTCCAAGCGGGGGATCCTACGAGCAGTACTTC. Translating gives CASSPRPPSGGSYEQYF. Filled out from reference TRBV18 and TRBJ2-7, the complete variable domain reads NAGVMQNPRHLVRRRGQEARLRCSPMKGHSHVYWYRQLPEEGLKFMVYLQKENIIDESGMPKERFSAEFPKEGPSILRIQQVVRGDSAAYFCASSPRPPSGGSYEQYFGPGTRLTVT.

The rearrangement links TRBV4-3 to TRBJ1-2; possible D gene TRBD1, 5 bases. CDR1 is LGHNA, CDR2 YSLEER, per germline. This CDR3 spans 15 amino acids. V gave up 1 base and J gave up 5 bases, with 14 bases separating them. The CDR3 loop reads CASSQGTSSSYGYTF. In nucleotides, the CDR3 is TGCGCCAGCAGCCAAGGGACATCATCGTCATATGGCTACACCTTC.